The present TCR beta chain was sequenced within a study of cytomegalovirus exposure and HLA in healthy donors. PCR was performed using 60 Vbeta and 13 Jbeta primers. Method: immunoSEQ multiplex PCR; TCRdb's copy keeps in-frame clones and lacks some. In the table there are around 190,000 clones, 79% of which are singletons. Overall study results and limits: Presence/absence analyses assumed roughly uniform sequencing depth across donors. One later analysis reportedly identified an Asian-associated ancestry cluster that showed fewer N-insertions than the roughly 720-donor mean. Available immune exposure information was restricted to CMV serostatus only.

This clone occurred once. Antigen unknown. This CDR3 contains 15 residues. With V trimmed by 4 bases and J by 2 bases, 4 bases remained unmatched. Germline lookup yields CDR1 LGHNA and CDR2 YSLEER. The specimen sequenced was PBMCs. The TCR comes from a woman aged 35 to 49 in good health and CMV-seronegative. J is TRBJ2-5 and V is TRBV4-3; 10 positions agree with TRBD2. The CDR3, as DNA: TGCGCCAGCAGCCTTAGCGGGAGGCCTCAAGAGACCCAGTACTTC. Translation gives CASSLSGRPQETQYF.